This T cell receptor (beta chain) is from a study of post-analysis software for immune sequencing data. Study context: The disease courses spanned relapsing-remitting, secondary progressive and progressive-relapsing forms of multiple sclerosis. Whole-study results and caveats: Higher frequency in patients than in controls was seen for a handful of TRBV segments, with TRBV5-6, TRBV5-1 and TRBV20-1 among them. Compared with controls, patients showed significantly lower normalized Chao1 diversity. F measure grouped same-batch samples tightly together.

Regarding this clonotype: Antigen unknown.

TCR beta cDNA libraries had unique molecular identifiers. Out of 1 to 10 million T cells, 480,000 or so cDNA molecules were generated. MiXCR, run by TCRdb on the PCR reads, gives a single entry per CDR3 protein. The sample consists of 820,000 or so distinct CDR3 sequences, about 50% of them appearing once. V was pared by 0 bases and J by 8 bases, with 10 bases between. The CDR3 loop spans 14 amino acids. The germline V gene encodes CDR1 SEHNR and CDR2 FQNEAQ (reference sequence). What was sequenced was blood. This chain uses TRBV7-9 with TRBJ1-4; D gene unclear. This TCR came from a girl under 18 with multiple sclerosis. In DNA, the CDR3 is TGTGCCAGCAGCTTAGCCCCTTCATTAGAAAAACTGTTTTTT. Translation: CASSLAPSLEKLFF.